Shown below are 28 T cell receptor beta chains from a single sample sequenced in a study of blood T cell repertoires in COVID-19. TCRdb keeps only in-frame clones here, not all; method: immunoSEQ multiplex PCR. The sample consists of over 250,000 clones, approximately 83% of them appearing once. The sequencing input was peripheral blood. Receptors originate from a woman in her 70s with acute or convalescent COVID-19.

V is TRBV14 and J is TRBJ2-6; a weak D match, TRBD2 (5 bases). Looked up from germline, CDR1 is SGHDN and CDR2 is FVKESK. The length of the CDR3 is 20 residues. Trimming removed 2 bases at V and 0 bases at J, with 20 bases between. CDR3 nucleotide sequence: TGTGCCAGCAGCCAACTTAAGGCGTCGGGGTCCCACTCTGGGGCCAACGTCCTGACTTTC. Translating gives CASSQLKASGSHSGANVLTF.

The CDR3 DNA reads TGTGCCAGCAGTCTGAGACCGAGCGGGGGGGCCGGGGATACGCAGTATTTT. Translation gives CASSLRPSGGAGDTQYF. The gene calls are TRBV28 and TRBJ2-3; TRBD2 aligns across 10 bases. The CDR3 consists of 17 residues. Trimming took 5 bases from V and 6 from J; bases not matched to a gene: 14. CDR1 MDHEN and CDR2 SYDVKM come from the germline V gene.

The CDR3 region is CAWSVWLARADEQFF. The CDR3 DNA reads TGTGCCTGGAGTGTATGGCTAGCACGGGCGGATGAGCAGTTCTTC. This chain links TRBV30 with TRBJ2-1; a possible D gene is TRBD2 (5 bases). Germline assignment: CDR1 GTSNPN and CDR2 SVGIG (reference sequence). The CDR3 totals 15 residues. V lost 0 bases and J lost 8, with 17 bases in between.

This chain links TRBV25-1 with TRBJ1-4; no reliable D call. Deletions cut 3 bases from V and 4 bases from J, with 9 bases between. The CDR3 is made up of 14 amino acids. Germline V gives CDR1 MGHDK, CDR2 SYGVNS. The CDR3 DNA reads TGTGCCAGCAGTGAGGAGGAGGGTAATGAAAAACTGTTTTTT. Residues: CASSEEEGNEKLFF.

This clone showed up just once. The chain carries TRBV4-1 and TRBJ1-2, with 10 nucleotides matching TRBD1. V lost 4 bases, J lost 7 bases, and 6 bases stayed unmatched. The CDR3 covers 14 residues. CDR1 and CDR2 from the germline V gene are MGHRA and YSYEKL. This CDR3 is CASSRPGQGSGYTF. CDR3 nucleotide sequence: TGCGCCAGCAGCCGGCCGGGACAGGGGAGTGGCTACACCTTC.

The rearrangement links TRBV5-1 to TRBJ2-5, with TRBD2 identical over 8 bases. The CDR3 spans 15 residues. The V gene end was trimmed by 4 bases and the J gene end by 1 base; junction bases not matched to a gene: 6. Per the germline V gene, CDR1 is SGHRS and CDR2 is YFSETQ. The CDR3 sequence: CASSPFRGGQETQYF. DNA of the CDR3: TGCGCCAGCAGCCCTTTTCGGGGGGGCCAAGAGACCCAGTACTTC.

This clone was seen a few times. The V and J genes are TRBV23-1 and TRBJ1-5; a weak D match, TRBD1 (6 bases). TRBV23-1 is assigned to the ORF class and has an uncertain function. This CDR3 is 19 amino acids long. V shed 0 bases and J shed 0 bases, with 18 bases lying between them. The DNA of the CDR3 is TGCGCCAGCAGTCAATCCTGGTCCAGGGGCCCGAATAGCAATCAGCCCCAGCATTTT. Amino acid sequence: CASSQSWSRGPNSNQPQHF.

The chain has TRBV18 and TRBJ2-3; TRBD2 matches at 14 bases. Germline-derived CDR1 and CDR2 are KGHSH and LQKENI. J was trimmed by 8 bases and V by 3 bases; bases with no gene match: 1. This CDR3 spans 14 amino acids. The CDR3 loop is CASSPGLAGATQYF. The CDR3 nucleotides read TGTGCCAGCTCACCGGGACTAGCGGGGGCTACGCAGTATTTT.

The V gene is TRBV30, the J gene TRBJ1-6; the match to TRBD1 covers 9 bases. The CDR3 consists of 13 residues. Germline CDR1 reads GTSNPN; CDR2 reads SVGIG (reference sequence). V was pared by 4 bases and J by 9 bases, with 4 bases of the junction left unmatched. As DNA, the CDR3 is TGTGCCTGGACGGACAGGGGAAGTTCACCCCTCCACTTT. Its translation: CAWTDRGSSPLHF.

V gene TRBV25-1 combines with J gene TRBJ1-3, with TRBD1 matching 8 bases. CDR1 and CDR2 (germline): MGHDK, SYGVNS. This CDR3 comprises 15 residues. The V segment lost 2 bases and the J segment 2 bases; nucleotides outside the gene matches: 2. The CDR3 reads CASSENRGTGNTIYF. The CDR3 nucleotides read TGTGCCAGCAGTGAAAACAGGGGGACTGGAAACACCATATATTTT.

The chain has TRBV3-1 (or the pseudogene TRBV3-2) and TRBJ2-7; 8 bases line up with TRBD2. The V gene end was trimmed by 5 bases and the J gene end by 2 bases; junction bases not matched to a gene: 5. Germline assignment: CDR1 LGHDT and CDR2 YNNKEL (reference sequence). The CDR3 totals 14 residues. CDR3 sequence: CASSGLAGTYEQYF. CDR3 sequence (DNA): TGTGCCAGCAGCGGCCTAGCGGGTACCTACGAGCAGTACTTC.

The chain links TRBV7-9 to TRBJ1-4; no reliable D call. In germline, CDR1 is SEHNR, CDR2 FQNEAQ (reference sequence). Trimming took off 5 bases at V and 2 bases at J, with 15 bases between the two ends. This CDR3 is 16 amino acids long. This CDR3 reads CASSTYGDGTNEKLFF. The CDR3 DNA reads TGTGCCAGCAGCACATACGGTGACGGGACTAATGAAAAACTGTTTTTT.

This clone was counted once. The chain employs TRBV29-1 and TRBJ2-7, with TRBD2 as a possible D gene (6 bases). Germline-derived CDR1 and CDR2 are SQVTM and ANQGSEA. The CDR3 totals 12 residues. Trimming left V 3 bases short and J 5 bases short, with 11 bases between. The CDR3 is CSVDLPGDEQYF. CDR3 sequence (DNA): TGCAGCGTTGACCTTCCGGGGGACGAGCAGTACTTC.

The V gene is TRBV7-2, the J gene TRBJ1-1, with D unclear. Germline assignment: CDR1 SGHTA and CDR2 FQGNSA. The CDR3 is made up of 13 amino acids. Trimming took off 8 bases at V and 3 bases at J, with 13 bases between the two ends. Here the CDR3 reads CASGFMRDTEAFF. For the CDR3, the DNA is TGTGCCAGCGGATTTATGAGGGACACTGAAGCTTTCTTT. Filled out from reference TRBV7-2 and TRBJ1-1, the complete variable domain reads GAGVSQSPSNKVTEKGKDVELRCDPISGHTALYWYRQSLGQGLEFLIYFQGNSAPDKSGLPSDRFSAERTGGSVSTLTIQRTQQEDSAVYLCASGFMRDTEAFFGQGTRLTVV.

The rearrangement uses TRBV7-8 and TRBJ2-5; D might be TRBD1 (5 bases). CDR1 is SGHVS, CDR2 FQNEAQ, per germline. V lost 5 bases to trimming and J lost 5 bases, with 12 bases between them. The CDR3 is made up of 13 amino acids. CDR3 sequence reads: CASSRGPGETQYF. The DNA of the CDR3 is TGTGCCAGCAGCCGCGGCCCAGGGGAGACCCAGTACTTC.

The chain uses TRBV20-1 and TRBJ1-1; D unclear. V lost 5 bases to trimming and J lost 6 bases, with 10 bases between them. The CDR3 consists of 11 residues. Germline CDR1 DFQATT, CDR2 SNEGSKA (reference sequence). DNA for the CDR3: TGCAGTGCTTCTCGCAGGTCTGAAGCTTTCTTT. This encodes CSASRRSEAFF.

The chain has TRBV2 and TRBJ2-1; D ambiguous. Germline CDR1 reads SNHLY; CDR2 reads FYNNEI. This CDR3 spans 11 amino acids. Trimming removed 3 bases at V and 10 bases at J, with 7 bases between. For the CDR3, the DNA is TGTGCCAGCAGTGATCCCGGGGAGCAGTTCTTC. It encodes CASSDPGEQFF.

CDR3 DNA sequence: TGTGCCAGCAGCCAGACAACAACTAATGAAAAACTGTTTTTT. Amino acids: CASSQTTTNEKLFF. The V and J genes are TRBV4-2 and TRBJ1-4; D gene unclear. With 3 bases removed from V and 0 bases from J, the gap between germline ends came to 5 bases. Germline V CDR1 and CDR2: LGHNA, YNFKEQ. The CDR3 contains 14 residues.

The chain carries TRBV6-5 and TRBJ1-1; no clear D gene. Trimming removed 4 bases at V and 0 bases at J, with 9 bases between. Looked up from germline, CDR1 is MNHEY and CDR2 is SVGAGI. This CDR3 is built from 14 residues. The CDR3 DNA sequence: TGTGCCAGCAGTTTGACAAACATGAACACTGAAGCTTTCTTT. It translates to CASSLTNMNTEAFF.

The chain links TRBV5-1 to TRBJ1-2; 7 nucleotides align to TRBD1. V gave up 2 bases and J gave up 7 bases; unmatched junction bases: 8. Germline V lookup: CDR1 SGHRS, CDR2 YFSETQ. The CDR3 runs 14 residues. The CDR3 region is CASSFQGESGGYTF. The CDR3 nucleotides are TGCGCCAGCAGCTTTCAGGGGGAGTCGGGTGGCTACACCTTC. Full variable domain (rest looked up from reference TRBV5-1 and TRBJ1-2): KAGVTQTPRYLIKTRGQQVTLSCSPISGHRSVSWYQQTPGQGLQFLFEYFSETQRNKGNFPGRFSGRQFSNSRSEMNVSTLELGDSALYLCASSFQGESGGYTFGSGTRLTVV.

This rearrangement joins TRBV5-5 to TRBJ1-1; D may be TRBD1 (6 bases). From germline, CDR1 is SGHKS and CDR2 YYEKEE (reference sequence). Trimming removed 4 bases from V and 4 bases from J, with 14 bases in between. This CDR3 is 14 amino acids long. CDR3 in amino acids: CASSPLGGGTEAFF. In DNA form, the CDR3 reads TGTGCCAGCAGCCCGCTGGGAGGGGGCACTGAAGCTTTCTTT.

The chain employs TRBV10-2 and TRBJ1-2, with a tentative D call TRBD1 (5 bases). Germline V gene data show CDR1 as WSHSY and CDR2 as SAAADI. This CDR3 region has 12 residues. V shed 6 bases and J shed 8 bases, with 13 bases lying between them. CDR3 nucleotide sequence: TGCGCCAGCAGCATGGACAACCGGGGCTACACCTTC. As protein: CASSMDNRGYTF.

The rearrangement uses TRBV10-2 and TRBJ1-2; TRBD1 matches at 7 bases. V lost 1 base, J lost 7 bases, and 3 bases stayed unmatched. Per germline, CDR1 WSHSY and CDR2 SAAADI. This CDR3 is built from 13 residues. The CDR3 DNA is TGCGCCAGCAGTGAGTTGGCAGGGGGTGGCTACACCTTC. It encodes CASSELAGGGYTF.

The chain has TRBV13 and TRBJ1-3; the D gene is possibly TRBD1 (5 bases). Germline V CDR1 and CDR2: PRHDT, FYEKMQ (reference sequence). The CDR3 has 13 residues. V was pared by 5 bases and J by 4 bases, with 9 bases between. The CDR3 loop reads CASSLRQGNTIYF. The DNA of the CDR3 is TGTGCCAGCAGCCTCAGACAGGGAAACACCATATATTTT.

This clone came up a few times. The rearrangement links TRBV10-3 to TRBJ1-6; a weak D match, TRBD1 (6 bases). This CDR3 is built from 14 residues. Deletions cut 2 bases from V and 10 bases from J, with 12 bases between. Germline CDR1 and CDR2: ENHRY and SYGVKD. The CDR3, as DNA: TGTGCCATCAGTGAGGCACAGGGACAATCACCCCTCCACTTT. As protein: CAISEAQGQSPLHF.

This sequence joins TRBV5-4 and TRBJ1-1; a possible D gene is TRBD1 (6 bases). Trimming pared 0 bases from V and 3 bases from J, leaving 9 bases between. There are 14 residues in the CDR3. Germline V gives CDR1 SGHNT, CDR2 YYREEE (reference sequence). Here the CDR3 DNA reads TGTGCCAGCAGCTTGGAGGGGGGGGACACTGAAGCTTTCTTT. As protein: CASSLEGGDTEAFF. Complete variable domain (other parts from reference TRBV5-4 and TRBJ1-1): ETGVTQSPTHLIKTRGQQVTLRCSSQSGHNTVSWYQQALGQGPQFIFQYYREEENGRGNFPPRFSGLQFPNYSSELNVNALELDDSALYLCASSLEGGDTEAFFGQGTRLTVV.

V usage is TRBV4-1 and J usage is TRBJ1-6; D is ambiguous. The CDR3 is 15 amino acids. Per germline, CDR1 MGHRA and CDR2 YSYEKL. The V gene lost 4 bases and the J gene lost 8 bases, with 15 bases spanning the gap. The CDR3 region has the DNA TGCGCCAGCAGCCTCGCCCCCAACTCGGATTCACCCCTCCACTTT. Its protein product is CASSLAPNSDSPLHF.

This clone was observed a few times. The V call is TRBV5-1, the J call TRBJ1-2; perhaps TRBD1 as D (5 bases). Germline values: CDR1 SGHRS, CDR2 YFSETQ. The length of the CDR3 is 16 residues. Trimming took off 0 bases at V and 2 bases at J, with 14 bases between the two ends. The CDR3 bases are TGCGCCAGCAGCTTGGGTACTCGGGGGACCAACTATGGCTACACCTTC. Encoded protein: CASSLGTRGTNYGYTF.